The source of this T cell receptor beta chain is a study of cytomegalovirus exposure and HLA in healthy donors (dated by TCRdb to the late 2010s). Regarding the research as a whole: An earlier analysis of more than 550 of the donors reported under 300 Gb of sequence data and roughly 120 million unique TCR beta sequences obtained from approximately 180 million T cells. Around 320 gigabases of sequencing data and 70 million to 85 million unique TCR sequences were included in an early release covering 550 to 650 HLA-typed donors. Of the roughly 400 genotyped donors, approximately 80% were placed in the genetic ancestry cluster associated with self-reported Caucasian donors. The study aimed to test whether cataloging public T cell receptors could reveal signatures of past pathogen exposure. The study profiled the T cell repertoires of hundreds of subjects by immunosequencing and related them to cytomegalovirus serostatus. Besides the first cohort of 666 subjects, a separate validation cohort made up of 95 to 150 different subjects was used. To predict cytomegalovirus infection status, the study brought together high-throughput TCR immunosequencing, statistical association of individual TCRs with disease status, and machine learning. In a later analysis, previously published TCR beta repertoires from fewer than 750 donors were re-analyzed and high-resolution HLA genotyping was added so that TCR occurrence patterns could be studied. In the later analysis, no new phenotypic data were used to find candidate immune exposures; instead, reliance was placed on TCR beta sequences and their occurrence across donors. In an earlier analysis of several hundred of the donors, high-throughput TCR beta sequencing was used to judge whether each TCR beta V gene segment behaved as functional or pseudogenic. Alongside the repertoire data, information on donor age, sex, ethnicity and CMV serostatus was compiled. In a later genetic analysis, genome-wide SNP genotypes for about 55% of the roughly 700 donors were used, and that subset was treated as a discovery cohort. Every discovery cohort repertoire had been produced on one sequencing platform. HLA typing included class I and class II loci at four-digit resolution. The number of typed donors differed by locus: about 629-640 for A, B, C, DRB1 and DQB1; 522 for DQA1; fewer than 610 for DPA1; and 450 to 480 for DPB1. Five DR-DQ haplotypes were treated as single units for association and clustering because of strong linkage in the cohort. On average, around 240,000 unique TCR beta nucleotide sequences were sequenced per donor among more than 350 genotyped donors of the cohort, with roughly a sixth of those sequences being non-productive.

The protocol used for the library was the immunoSEQ multiplex PCR assay. A mixture of 60 forward primers for TCR Vbeta segments and 13 reverse primers for TCR Jbeta segments was used in the multiplex PCR. The CDR3 region of rearranged TCR beta genes was amplified from genomic DNA with a multiplex PCR assay. Amplified TCR beta libraries were sequenced as 87-base-pair reads on the Illumina HiSeq System. Under the source paper's analysis protocol: In a later analysis, some 80 million unique TCR beta chains were counted across the roughly 610 repertoires, and roughly 10 million of these chains were shared by at least two donors. Raw reads were error-corrected and collapsed into unique sequences with a nearest-neighbor algorithm that merged closely related sequences to remove PCR and sequencing errors. CDR3 sequences were aligned to IMGT reference sequences to assign V, D and J gene segments. For a sequence to be retained, a match of at least six nucleotides to both a V gene segment and a J gene segment was required. Rearrangements were called productive when the CDR3 lacked stop codons and stayed in frame with V and J; all others were non-productive. Following IMGT convention, CDR3 was defined as the stretch from the second conserved V-encoded cysteine up to the conserved J-encoded phenylalanine. Sequences without an unambiguous match to a single V gene segment were excluded from the earlier analysis of a few hundred of the donors. An earlier analysis of fewer than 650 of the donors classified V segments as functional when productive rearrangements were above 56.7% and as segregating when the standard deviation between donors was above 5%. A statistical classification framework was developed to diagnose cytomegalovirus status using the catalog of TCR beta chain sequences. In a later analysis, TCR nucleotide sequences were compared against IMGT/GENE-DB human TR gene sequences so that V and J genes could be assigned. In a later analysis, CDR3 sequences and most-parsimonious VDJ recombination scenarios were assigned using the TCRdist pipeline. In a later analysis, each TCR beta chain was defined by its CDR3 amino acid sequence together with its V-gene family, and reads lacking a unique V-gene family were excluded. To address suspected cross-contamination and a sequencing artifact, a later analysis removed approximately 600 highly shared, low-generation-probability nucleotide sequences. A later analysis calculated a clonal expansion index for each public chain from normalized within-repertoire ranks of inferred template counts. Generation probabilities in a later analysis came from a VDJ recombination model fitted to out-of-frame rearrangements, and those results were checked against IGoR. A later analysis scored TCR-TCR, TCR-HLA and TCR-CMV co-occurrence with hypergeometric tests, applying a repertoire-size bias correction to TCR pairs. False discovery rates were estimated in a later analysis by permuting HLA or CMV assignments 20 times. A later analysis grouped co-occurring TCRs with DBSCAN, adding TCRdist sequence similarity when clustering within HLA-allele-positive subsets. Repertoires with fewer than 30,000 or more than 120,000 public chains, plus five repertoires with anomalous nucleotide sharing, were excluded from co-occurrence clustering. Not all clones reach the TCRdb copy of this immuneACCESS table, which keeps in-frame sequences only. Checked studies attribute under half of the gap to unresolved V genes and leave the rest unexplained. That table gives V, J and clone size, and the DNA gave D and trimming. The sample table shows 180,000 or so clones, and around 78% are seen once. Of the sample, about 1.5% falls within the top ten clones.

As encoded in the germline V gene, CDR1 is SGDLS while CDR2 is YYNGEE. Trimming at the junction amounts to 0 bases on V and 5 bases on J, and the germline ends lie 13 bases apart. The CDR3, from cysteine to phenylalanine, totals 15 residues. Left in the record is the CDR3 DNA by itself, 45 bases read in frame from the first base. In total, 600 or so healthy bone marrow donors made up the cohort. At the time of sampling, every cohort member was nominally healthy, though immune exposures that went unrecorded were likely present. The donor tested CMV seronegative and was one of the 352 seronegative cohort members. Every donor gave a peripheral blood sample, and the peripheral blood mononuclear cells from that sample were used for TCR beta sequencing. The Qiagen DNeasy Blood Extraction Kit was used to extract genomic DNA from the blood cell samples. Comment on this clone: Its antigen is unknown. No clone much larger than this one lies a single base away; base qualities are absent.

The research as a whole found: The presence/absence analyses assumed that sequencing depth was roughly uniform across donors, and that assumption may not be true. Compared with equally common non-associated chains, HLA-associated TCR beta chains in a later analysis were more clonally expanded and had lower generation probabilities. The only immune exposure information available for the cohort was CMV serostatus. A later genetic analysis reported fewer N-insertions in productive TCRs among donors in an Asian-associated ancestry cluster than the approximately 670-donor mean. The study listed 150 to 200 TCR beta chains as associated with cytomegalovirus. In a later analysis, around 17,000 TCR beta sequences were associated with specific HLA alleles at a false discovery rate of 0.05. In this cohort, only TCR beta chains were sequenced, and detectable features were limited by the absence of alpha or paired-chain data. In an earlier analysis of some 550 of the donors, most TCR beta V segments were observed in productive rearrangements about 90% or about 30% of the time, broadly matching IMGT annotations. A group of highly shared sequence variants was considered likely to be a technical artifact of the sequencing pipeline. It was suggested by the authors that the approach could potentially be generalized to other disease states and immunological phenotypes. A later genetic analysis associated a missense DCLRE1C variant with V-gene and J-gene trimming of TCR beta chains, and an independent cohort replicated the association. In vitro tests confirmed that a few of the cytomegalovirus-associated TCR beta chains recognize cytomegalovirus antigens. Because counts were too low, about 18 rarely observed V segments, including chromosome 9 orphons, were left out of the earlier analysis of over 550 of the donors. In a later analysis, several top co-occurrence clusters were reported to appear linked to parvovirus B19, influenza, CMV and Epstein-Barr virus. In a later analysis, the rate of TCR association differed among HLA loci, with DRB1 alleles having the most associated TCRs and HLA-C alleles having the fewest. Because the 87-base-pair reads could not distinguish some IMGT-functional V segments, including TRBV6-2 and TRBV6-3, those segments were excluded. A further reported finding was that TCR beta sequences accurately predicted the HLA-A and HLA-B alleles for most subjects in the first cohort. The classifier was reported to diagnose cytomegalovirus status with high specificity and sensitivity in both the original cohort and the validation cohort. Assigning TCR associations to individual alleles was difficult when HLA alleles, especially DR and DQ, strongly co-occurred. Most TCR sequences were seen in very few donors, while some public TCRs were found in many individuals. Most CMV-associated TCR beta chains appeared to be HLA-restricted in a later analysis, and the HLA associations seemed to be driven largely by CMV exposure. HLA typing was unavailable for some donors at each locus, so association tests used only the typed subset. Correlated functional status among segregating V segments might be attributable to linkage disequilibrium, but an unknown experimental factor could not be ruled out.

The source of this sequence is a man aged 18 to 35 in good health and CMV-seronegative. Sequences were obtained from PBMCs. The rearranged segments are TRBV9 and TRBJ2-3; TRBD2 is a possible D gene, resting on 6 matching bases. The DNA reads TGTGCCAGCAGCGTAGAGGGGCGGGGAGGAGATACGCAGTATTTT. Its coded protein is CASSVEGRGGDTQYF.